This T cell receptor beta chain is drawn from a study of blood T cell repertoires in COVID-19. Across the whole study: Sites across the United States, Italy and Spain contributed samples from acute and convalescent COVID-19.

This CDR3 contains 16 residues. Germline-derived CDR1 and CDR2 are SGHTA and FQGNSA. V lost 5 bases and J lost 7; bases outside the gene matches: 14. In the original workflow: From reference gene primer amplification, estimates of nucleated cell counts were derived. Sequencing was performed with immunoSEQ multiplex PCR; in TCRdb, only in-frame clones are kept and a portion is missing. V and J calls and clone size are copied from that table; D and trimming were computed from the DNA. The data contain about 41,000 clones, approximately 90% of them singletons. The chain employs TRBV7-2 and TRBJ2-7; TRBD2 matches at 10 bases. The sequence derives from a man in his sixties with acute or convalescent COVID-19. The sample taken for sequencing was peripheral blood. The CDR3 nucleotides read TGTGCCAGCAGCAACGAGCGGGGGGGAGAATTCTGGGAGCAGTACTTC. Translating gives CASSNERGGEFWEQYF. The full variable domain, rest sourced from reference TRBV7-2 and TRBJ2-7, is GAGVSQSPSNKVTEKGKDVELRCDPISGHTALYWYRQSLGQGLEFLIYFQGNSAPDKSGLPSDRFSAERTGGSVSTLTIQRTQQEDSAVYLCASSNERGGEFWEQYFGPGTRLTVT.